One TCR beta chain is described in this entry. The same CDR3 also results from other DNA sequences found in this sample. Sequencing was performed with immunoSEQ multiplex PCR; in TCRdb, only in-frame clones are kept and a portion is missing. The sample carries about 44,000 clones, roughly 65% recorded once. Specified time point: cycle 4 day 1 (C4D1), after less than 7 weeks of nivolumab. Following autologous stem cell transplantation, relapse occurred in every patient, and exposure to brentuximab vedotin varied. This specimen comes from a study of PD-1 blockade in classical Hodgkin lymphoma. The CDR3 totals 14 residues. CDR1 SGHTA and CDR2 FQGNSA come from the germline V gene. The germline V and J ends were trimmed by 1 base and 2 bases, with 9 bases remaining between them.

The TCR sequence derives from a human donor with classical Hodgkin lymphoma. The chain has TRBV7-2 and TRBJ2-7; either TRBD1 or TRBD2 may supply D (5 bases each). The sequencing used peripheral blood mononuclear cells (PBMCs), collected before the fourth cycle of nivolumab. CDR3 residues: CASSLEQGPYEQYF. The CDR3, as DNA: TGTGCCAGCAGCTTAGAGCAGGGACCCTACGAGCAGTACTTC.